The present entry profiles one T cell receptor beta chain with its context. This CDR3 region has 12 residues. With 5 bases removed from V and 4 bases from J, the gap between germline ends came to 8 bases. CDR1 is MNHEY, CDR2 SMNVEV, per germline (reference sequence). Profiled with immunoSEQ multiplex PCR; TCRdb holds only in-frame clones, not every one. Among some 190,000 clones listed, about 83% were seen once. Adults between roughly 18 and 89 years of age took part from more than 20 US areas. Within 2 weeks before study entry, exposed participants met a COVID-19 case. The sample originates from a study of blood T cell repertoires in COVID-19.

V is TRBV27 and J is TRBJ1-1; no firm D call. This clonotype was sampled from a woman aged 25 to 39 who had been exposed to COVID-19. Material: PBMCs or T cells enriched from blood (not recorded which). The DNA of the CDR3 is TGTGCCAGCAGTAAGGAGGGCACTGAAGCTTTCTTT. Protein product: CASSKEGTEAFF.